Shown below are 7 T cell receptor beta chains from a single sample sequenced in a study of blood T cells in healthy people across ages. A J-beta primer mix and a sample-barcoded 5' primer were used in a second PCR of about 7 to 12 cycles. TCRdb re-called the 5' RACE reads through MiXCR, storing one row per CDR3 protein. The sample has about 780,000 distinct CDR3 sequences; about half are singletons. The sample comprised blood. The receptors here all came from a man aged 80 or over in good health.

This clonotype was observed a handful of times. The chain has TRBV5-1 and TRBJ1-4; D is possibly TRBD1 (6 bases). With 1 base removed from V and 6 bases from J, the gap between germline ends came to 19 bases. The length of the CDR3 is 17 residues. The germline gives CDR1 SGHRS, CDR2 YFSETQ. CDR3 loop: CASSLSLGDNADEKLFF. As DNA, the CDR3 is TGCGCCAGCAGCTTGAGTCTCGGGGACAATGCGGATGAAAAACTGTTTTTT.

This chain connects TRBV7-9 to TRBJ2-1, with TRBD2 matching 9 bases. This CDR3 contains 16 residues. Germline CDR1 is SEHNR and CDR2 is FQNEAQ (reference sequence). After removal of 4 bases from V and 8 bases from J, the junction contained 12 bases not matched to a gene. CDR3 loop: CASSSPATSGRDEQFF. In nucleotides, the CDR3 is TGTGCCAGCAGCTCTCCCGCGACTAGCGGACGGGATGAGCAGTTCTTC. Drawing the rest from reference TRBV7-9 and TRBJ2-1, the complete variable domain is DTGVSQNPRHKITKRGQNVTFRCDPISEHNRLYWYRQTLGQGPEFLTYFQNEAQLEKSRLLSDRFSAERPKGSFSTLEIQRTEQGDSAMYLCASSSPATSGRDEQFFGPGTRLTVL.

This clonotype was seen more than once but under ten times. The rearrangement joins TRBV12-3 or TRBV12-4 to TRBJ2-4; D is unresolved. The CDR3 totals 12 residues. Trimming removed 1 base at V and 13 bases at J, with 11 bases between. CDR3 residues: CASSLVSYKQYF. CDR3 bases: TGTGCCAGCAGTTTAGTCAGCTACAAGCAGTACTTC.

The J gene is TRBJ2-5, the V gene TRBV20-1; 10 positions agree with TRBD2. This CDR3 is built from 17 residues. Germline V lookup: CDR1 DFQATT, CDR2 SNEGSKA (reference sequence). In nucleotides, the CDR3 is TGCAATGCCCGAGTCGTAGCTAGCGGGAGTAGGCCAGAGACCCAGTACTTC. Residues: CNARVVASGSRPETQYF.

A few counts support this clonotype. J is TRBJ2-5 and V is TRBV10-3, with TRBD2 identical over 7 bases. The V gene's germline CDR1 is ENHRY and CDR2 SYGVKD. The junction had 12 bases not matched to a gene; V was cut back by 0 bases and J by 2 bases. This CDR3 has 18 residues. The CDR3: CAISESMVPSGTQETQYF. In nucleotides, the CDR3 is TGTGCCATCAGTGAGTCGATGGTGCCCAGCGGGACTCAAGAGACCCAGTACTTC.

This sequence joins TRBV25-1 and TRBJ2-2; 9 bases map to TRBD1. CDR3 length equals 14 residues. V dropped 4 bases and J dropped 6; count of bases not matched to a gene: 3. Germline V gene lookup returns CDR1 MGHDK and CDR2 SYGVNS. CDR3 amino acids: CASSGDRVAGELFF. CDR3 in DNA: TGTGCCAGCAGTGGGGACAGGGTCGCCGGGGAGCTGTTTTTT.

This rearrangement joins TRBV5-6 to TRBJ2-7; 8 bases agree with TRBD2. With the DNA end fitting TRBJ2-5 better, the J assignment may be wrong. Germline V gene lookup returns CDR1 SGHDT and CDR2 YYEEEE. CDR3 size: 15 residues. In nucleotides, the CDR3 is TGTGCCAGCAGCTTCGGGGGCGGGGGGCTAAGGACCCAGTACTTC. Protein sequence: CASSFGGGGLRTQYF.